This T cell receptor beta chain comes out of a study of low-dose radiotherapy and immunotherapy resistance in tumors. Study-level information: Each patient was administered nivolumab intravenously at 240 mg, which was a flat dose, every two weeks, along with intravenous ipilimumab at 1 mg/kg every six weeks. At a dose of 200 mg/m2, intravenous cyclophosphamide was given every two weeks, one day before radiation and immunotherapy.

First-strand cDNA used TRAV- and TRBV-specific primers, covering alpha and beta chains. TCR amplification involved around 22 PCR cycles with a constant-region primer and V-primer adapter. A single record per CDR3 protein comes from TCRdb applying MiXCR to the reads. Of 45,000 to 75,000 distinct CDR3 sequences in the sample, 20% to 25% are singletons; the top ten hold under 6.5%. V shed 4 bases and J 9 bases; nucleotides not matched to a gene: 2. Germline CDR1 and CDR2: LGHDT and YNNKEL (reference sequence). This CDR3 is 14 amino acids long. Time point here: before trial treatment. The donors, trial participants, received nivolumab, ipilimumab, aspirin, low-dose cyclophosphamide and low-dose radiotherapy. The patients who were eligible all carried advanced solid tumors that lacked tumor-infiltrating lymphocytes, meaning the tumors were TIL-negative.

The source was PBMCs, collected before treatment. This clonotype was obtained from a male donor with prostate cancer. The chain carries TRBV3-1 and TRBJ2-1; 14 nucleotides agree with TRBD2. The CDR3 nucleotides read TGTGCCAGCAGCCCGGGACTAGCGGGAGTTGAGCAGTTCTTC. It yields the protein CASSPGLAGVEQFF.